This T cell receptor beta chain appears in the sequencing data of a study of cytomegalovirus exposure and HLA in healthy donors. In the study overall: An earlier analysis found 100 million or so unique TCR beta sequences from approximately 190 million T cells. General study results and limits: On later analysis, the bulk of CMV-associated TCR beta chains appeared to be HLA-restricted. In a later analysis, productive TCRs from donors in an Asian-associated ancestry cluster reportedly carried fewer N-insertions than the cohort mean.

This CDR3 comprises 14 residues. CDR1 and CDR2 (germline): PRHDT, FYEKMQ (reference sequence). Between the trimmed V and J ends, which lost 0 bases and 5 bases, there was a span of 7 bases. PCR employed 60 Vbeta and 13 Jbeta primers. Clones were sequenced by immunoSEQ multiplex PCR, and TCRdb holds only the in-frame ones, with some missing. The table has 150,000 to 200,000 clones, over 65% seen once. With regard to this clone: The antigen remains undetermined.

This sequence was found in a man aged 35-49 years in good health and CMV-seropositive. Sequencing was performed on PBMCs. The V call is TRBV13, the J call TRBJ1-4; D unresolved. The CDR3 bases are TGTGCCAGCAGCTTAGGTGGGCCAAATGAAAAACTGTTTTTT. Amino acids: CASSLGGPNEKLFF.